This T cell receptor beta chain emerged from a study of cytomegalovirus exposure and HLA in healthy donors. PCR amplification relied on 60 Vbeta primers (plus 13 Jbeta primers). TCRdb's copy holds only in-frame clones and misses some; the assay was immunoSEQ multiplex PCR. This sample's clone table lists more than 40,000 clones. V was clipped by 5 bases and J by 3 bases, with 23 bases between them. Germline V gene lookup returns CDR1 SGHVT and CDR2 SQSDAQ. The CDR3 covers 17 residues. The V call is TRBV7-4, the J call TRBJ2-7; a weak D match, TRBD2 (7 bases). This TCR was recovered from a woman between 40 and 50 years old in good health and CMV-seronegative. The specimen sequenced was PBMCs. Here the CDR3 DNA reads TGTGCCAGCAGCCTCACCGCACCCGGGGGGCAAGACTACGAGCAGTACTTC. Translation: CASSLTAPGGQDYEQYF. The variable domain in full, completed from reference TRBV7-4 and TRBJ2-7, reads GAGVSQSPRYKVAKRGRDVALRCDSISGHVTLYWYRQTLGQGSEVLTYSQSDAQRDKSGRPSGRFSAERPERSVSTLKIQRTEQGDSAVYLCASSLTAPGGQDYEQYFGPGTRLTVT.